Presented here are 21 T cell receptor beta chains from one specimen sequenced in a study of T-cell reconstitution after alpha-beta-depleted transplantation in children. Preparation of the TCRbeta library used unique molecular identifiers. TCRdb called the PCR reads again in MiXCR, with one record for every CDR3 protein. The sample consists of around 420,000 distinct CDR3 sequences, about a sixth of them appearing once. This sample comprised PBMCs, mostly from graft donor cells, obtained 360 days after TCRalphabeta/CD19-depleted stem cell transplant. The source of these receptors is a boy under three years old who had a stem cell transplant for Wiskott-Aldrich syndrome, so the T cells may come from the graft donor.

Remarks on this clonotype: This may be a read error, as it is one base from a much larger clone. The rearrangement links TRBV3-1 to TRBJ2-5, with a tentative D call TRBD1 (6 bases). V dropped 1 base and J dropped 4 bases, with 10 bases sitting between them. Per germline, CDR1 LGHDT and CDR2 YNNKEL (reference sequence). The CDR3 runs 14 residues. The CDR3 DNA reads as TGTGCCAGCAGCCAAGGGTCCAGGGGAGAGACCCAGTACTTC. Translated: CASSQGSRGETQYF.

This clonotype was counted between two and nine times. This sequence joins TRBV20-1 and TRBJ1-2, with TRBD1 matching over 10 bases. The germline CDR1 and CDR2 sequences are DFQATT and SNEGSKA (reference sequence). The length of the CDR3 is 14 residues. J gave up 5 bases and V 7 bases, and 10 bases lay outside the gene matches. CDR3 residues: CSGIGDRGFYGYTF. In DNA, the CDR3 is TGCAGTGGGATCGGGGACAGGGGTTTTTATGGCTACACCTTC.

The genes are TRBV7-9 and TRBJ2-1, with TRBD2 identical over 8 bases. Germline CDR1 SEHNR, CDR2 FQNEAQ (reference sequence). V shed 1 base and J 10 bases; nucleotides not matched to a gene: 3. CDR3 size: 13 residues. CDR3 sequence (DNA): TGTGCCAGCAGCTTAGGGGAGCGGGGGGAGCAGTTCTTC. Residues: CASSLGERGEQFF.

This clonotype was recorded at least ten times. The chain joins TRBV20-1 to TRBJ2-5; TRBD2 matches at 8 bases. Germline CDR1 is DFQATT and CDR2 is SNEGSKA (reference sequence). This CDR3 is 13 amino acids long. The ends lost 4 bases at V and 5 bases at J; junction bases unmatched: 6. The DNA for the CDR3 is TGCAGTGCTAAGCGGGAGCCGCGGGAGACCCAGTACTTC. This gives the protein CSAKREPRETQYF.

This chain joins TRBV2 and TRBJ2-2, with D unclear. Germline values: CDR1 SNHLY, CDR2 FYNNEI. Trimming stripped 4 bases from V and 1 base from J, with 10 bases between. The CDR3 consists of 15 residues. The CDR3 sequence is CASSAVLQNTGELFF. CDR3 nucleotides: TGTGCCAGCAGTGCAGTTCTGCAGAACACCGGGGAGCTGTTTTTT.

This clonotype was seen a few times. The chain joins TRBV12-3 or TRBV12-4 to TRBJ2-3, with a weak D call TRBD2 (7 bases). Trimming took off 5 bases at V and 2 bases at J, with 14 bases between the two ends. The CDR3 spans 15 residues. This CDR3 is CASSNGGALTDTQYF. The DNA for the CDR3 is TGTGCCAGCAGTAATGGGGGGGCGCTCACAGATACGCAGTATTTT.

The rearrangement joins TRBV14 to TRBJ2-4; perhaps TRBD2 as D (5 bases). V lost 0 bases and J 2 bases, leaving 11 bases between the germline ends. Germline V lookup: CDR1 SGHDN, CDR2 FVKESK. The CDR3 runs to 16 residues. This chain's CDR3 is CASSQDATGTKNIQYF. In nucleotides, the CDR3 is TGTGCCAGCAGCCAAGATGCCACCGGGACCAAAAACATTCAGTACTTC.

The rearrangement joins TRBV12-3 or TRBV12-4 to TRBJ2-7, with 9 bases aligning to TRBD2. The junction had 16 bases not matched to a gene; V was cut back by 7 bases and J by 6 bases. There are 16 residues in the CDR3. CDR3 in DNA: TGTGCCAGCACCATCGGAGCGGGGGGCCCTTTCGGCGAGCAGTACTTC. Protein sequence: CASTIGAGGPFGEQYF.

CDR3 loop: CASSQVPPTGGGGELFF. CDR3 DNA: TGCGCCAGCAGCCAGGTACCCCCGACAGGGGGAGGCGGGGAGCTGTTTTTT. The chain links TRBV5-1 to TRBJ2-2, with 9 bases aligning to TRBD1. The V gene's germline CDR1 is SGHRS and CDR2 YFSETQ. V shed 4 bases and J 7 bases; nucleotides not matched to a gene: 14. The CDR3 sequence is 17 residues long. The full variable domain, rest sourced from reference TRBV5-1 and TRBJ2-2, is KAGVTQTPRYLIKTRGQQVTLSCSPISGHRSVSWYQQTPGQGLQFLFEYFSETQRNKGNFPGRFSGRQFSNSRSEMNVSTLELGDSALYLCASSQVPPTGGGGELFFGEGSRLTVL.

Only a few counts were recorded for this clonotype. The chain combines TRBV29-1 with TRBJ2-3, with 9 bases that match TRBD1. The ends lost 5 bases at V and 0 bases at J; junction bases unmatched: 3. CDR1 SQVTM and CDR2 ANQGSEA come from the germline V gene. This CDR3 is 14 amino acids long. CDR3 sequence reads: CSVTGGKSTDTQYF. DNA of the CDR3: TGCAGCGTTACAGGGGGCAAGAGCACAGATACGCAGTATTTT.

This clonotype was detected a few times. V usage is TRBV11-1 and J usage is TRBJ2-3; 11 nucleotides line up with TRBD2. Trimming removed 2 bases from V and 2 bases from J; junction bases left unmatched: 9. CDR1 and CDR2 from the germline V gene are SGHAT and FQDESV (reference sequence). CDR3 size: 18 residues. CDR3 sequence (DNA): TGTGCCAGCAGCTTAAGGCTTACTAGCGGGAGAAACACAGATACGCAGTATTTT. It translates to CASSLRLTSGRNTDTQYF.

The rearrangement joins TRBV5-1 to TRBJ2-1, with 8 bases fitting TRBD1. The CDR3 is 15 amino acids. From germline, CDR1 is SGHRS and CDR2 YFSETQ. Trimming at V came to 5 bases and at J to 3 bases, leaving 7 bases not matched to a gene. The CDR3 nucleotides are TGCGCCAGCAGTCTGAAGGGACAGGTCTACAATGAGCAGTTCTTC. Protein sequence: CASSLKGQVYNEQFF. Complete variable domain (other parts from reference TRBV5-1 and TRBJ2-1): KAGVTQTPRYLIKTRGQQVTLSCSPISGHRSVSWYQQTPGQGLQFLFEYFSETQRNKGNFPGRFSGRQFSNSRSEMNVSTLELGDSALYLCASSLKGQVYNEQFFGPGTRLTVL.

The V gene is TRBV5-1, the J gene TRBJ1-1, with D possibly TRBD1 on 6 matching bases. Deletions cut 0 bases from V and 1 base from J, with 16 bases between. The CDR3 covers 17 residues. The germline gives CDR1 SGHRS, CDR2 YFSETQ. The CDR3 loop reads CASSLVSGAATNTEAFF. As DNA, the CDR3 is TGCGCCAGCAGCTTGGTTTCAGGGGCGGCCACGAACACTGAAGCTTTCTTT.

This clonotype was seen a handful of times. The CDR3 loop reads CASSFNDRVLYEQYF. As DNA, the CDR3 is TGTGCCAGCAGCTTCAACGACCGCGTACTCTACGAGCAGTACTTC. The V gene is TRBV7-2, the J gene TRBJ2-7; the D is unclear. The CDR3 contains 15 residues. V lost 3 bases and J 3 bases, leaving 15 bases between the germline ends. Per the germline V gene, CDR1 is SGHTA and CDR2 is FQGNSA.

The chain employs TRBV10-2 and TRBJ2-7; 14 bases fit TRBD2. CDR3 length: 17 residues. The germline V gene encodes CDR1 WSHSY and CDR2 SAAADI. With V trimmed by 6 bases and J by 4 bases, 11 bases remained unmatched. The CDR3: CASRGNTWTSGRYEQYF. DNA of the CDR3: TGCGCCAGCAGGGGAAACACATGGACTAGCGGGAGGTACGAGCAGTACTTC.

The chain recombines TRBV10-3 with TRBJ2-1; 11 bases agree with TRBD1. This CDR3 region has 15 residues. V lost 3 bases, J lost 9 bases, and 7 bases stayed unmatched. Per germline, CDR1 ENHRY and CDR2 SYGVKD. CDR3 bases: TGTGCCATCAGTGAATCCGGACAGGGGGCAAGTGAGCAGTTCTTC. Protein: CAISESGQGASEQFF.

This clonotype has at least ten counts. This chain uses TRBV9 with TRBJ2-2; TRBD1 is a possible D gene (6 bases). Trimming took off 4 bases at V and 0 bases at J, with 16 bases between the two ends. The CDR3 length is 17 residues. Per the germline V gene, CDR1 is SGDLS and CDR2 is YYNGEE. Here the CDR3 DNA reads TGTGCCAGCAGCACTAACCGCAGGGGAGCGAACACCGGGGAGCTGTTTTTT. This sequence encodes CASSTNRRGANTGELFF.

This clonotype was detected only a few times. This chain uses TRBV12-3 or TRBV12-4 with TRBJ1-2, with 7 bases identical to TRBD1. The V and J ends lost 4 bases and 4 bases, in that order; junction bases with no gene match: 0. The CDR3 spans 12 residues. The CDR3 reads CASSWTGYGYTF. The CDR3 DNA is TGTGCCAGCAGTTGGACAGGCTATGGCTACACCTTC.

The table lists this clonotype with a few counts. DNA for the CDR3: TGTGCCAGCAGCTCGACGAAAACTAGCACAGATACGCAGTATTTT. It specifies CASSSTKTSTDTQYF. This chain connects TRBV7-9 to TRBJ2-3; D unresolved. V lost 4 bases, J lost 0 bases, and 11 bases lay in between. The CDR3 extends over 15 amino acids. Per the germline V gene, CDR1 is SEHNR and CDR2 is FQNEAQ (reference sequence).

This clonotype was observed a handful of times. The chain links TRBV6-2 or TRBV6-3 to TRBJ2-7, with TRBD2 matching over 9 bases. The V segment lost 2 bases and the J segment 1 base; nucleotides outside the gene matches: 9. Germline V gene lookup returns CDR1 MNHEY and CDR2 SVGEGT. CDR3 size: 17 residues. DNA of the CDR3: TGTGCCAGCAGTTACAGAGCTCCTAGCGGGAAATCCTACGAGCAGTACTTC. It is translated as CASSYRAPSGKSYEQYF.

This clonotype occurred a few times. The rearrangement links TRBV27 to TRBJ1-1; maybe TRBD1 (5 bases). CDR3 size: 14 residues. The germline V gene encodes CDR1 MNHEY and CDR2 SMNVEV (reference sequence). V was pared by 2 bases and J by 1 base, with 8 bases between. CDR3 protein: CASSLRGQNTEAFF. The CDR3 region has the DNA TGTGCCAGCAGTTTAAGGGGTCAGAACACTGAAGCTTTCTTT.